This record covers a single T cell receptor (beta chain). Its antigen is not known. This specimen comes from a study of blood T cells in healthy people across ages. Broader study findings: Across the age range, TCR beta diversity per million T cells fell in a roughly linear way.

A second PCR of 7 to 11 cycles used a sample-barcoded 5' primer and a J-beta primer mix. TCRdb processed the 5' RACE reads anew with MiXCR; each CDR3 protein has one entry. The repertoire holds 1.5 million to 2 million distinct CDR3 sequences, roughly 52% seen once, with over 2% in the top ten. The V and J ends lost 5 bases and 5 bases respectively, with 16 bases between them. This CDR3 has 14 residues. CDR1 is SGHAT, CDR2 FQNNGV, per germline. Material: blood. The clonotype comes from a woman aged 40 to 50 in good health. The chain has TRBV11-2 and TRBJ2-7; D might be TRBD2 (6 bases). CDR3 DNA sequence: TGTGCCAGCAGCCCCGACACGGGAGTCGACGAGCAGTACTTC. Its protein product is CASSPDTGVDEQYF.